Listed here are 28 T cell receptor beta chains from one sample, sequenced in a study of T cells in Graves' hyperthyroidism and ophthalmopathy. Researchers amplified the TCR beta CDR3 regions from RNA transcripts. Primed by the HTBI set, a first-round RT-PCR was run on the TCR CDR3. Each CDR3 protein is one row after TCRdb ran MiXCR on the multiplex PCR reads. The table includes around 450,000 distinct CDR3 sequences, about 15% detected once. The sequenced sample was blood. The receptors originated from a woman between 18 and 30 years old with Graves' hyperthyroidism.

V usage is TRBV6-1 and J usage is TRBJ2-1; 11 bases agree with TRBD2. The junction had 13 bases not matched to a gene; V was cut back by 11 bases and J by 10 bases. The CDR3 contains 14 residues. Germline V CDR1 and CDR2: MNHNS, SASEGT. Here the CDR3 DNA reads TGTGCCGGGGGTCCGGGACTAGCGGTCCGGGAGCAGTTCTTC. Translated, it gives CAGGPGLAVREQFF.

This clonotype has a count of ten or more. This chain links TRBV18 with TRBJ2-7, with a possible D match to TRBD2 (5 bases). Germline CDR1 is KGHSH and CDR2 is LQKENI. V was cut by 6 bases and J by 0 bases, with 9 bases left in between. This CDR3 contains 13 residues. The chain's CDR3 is CASSPGSSYEQYF. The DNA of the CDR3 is TGTGCCAGCTCCCCGGGGAGCTCCTACGAGCAGTACTTC.

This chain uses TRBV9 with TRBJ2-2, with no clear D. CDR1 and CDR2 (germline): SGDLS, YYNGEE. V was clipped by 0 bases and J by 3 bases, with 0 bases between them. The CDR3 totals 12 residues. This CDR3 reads CASSVDTGELFF. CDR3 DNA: TGTGCCAGCAGCGTAGACACCGGGGAGCTGTTTTTT.

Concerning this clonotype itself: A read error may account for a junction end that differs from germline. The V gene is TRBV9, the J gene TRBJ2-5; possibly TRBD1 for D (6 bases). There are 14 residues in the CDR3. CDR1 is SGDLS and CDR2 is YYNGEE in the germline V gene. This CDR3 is CAGSVSTGFETQYF. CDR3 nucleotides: TGTGCCGGCAGCGTATCAACAGGGTTCGAGACCCAGTACTTC.

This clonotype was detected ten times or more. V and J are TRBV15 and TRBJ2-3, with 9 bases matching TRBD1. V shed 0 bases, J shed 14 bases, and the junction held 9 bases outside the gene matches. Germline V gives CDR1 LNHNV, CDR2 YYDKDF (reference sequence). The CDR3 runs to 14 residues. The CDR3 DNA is TGTGCCACCAGCAGAGAACGGGCGGGACAGGGCTTGTATTTT. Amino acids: CATSRERAGQGLYF.

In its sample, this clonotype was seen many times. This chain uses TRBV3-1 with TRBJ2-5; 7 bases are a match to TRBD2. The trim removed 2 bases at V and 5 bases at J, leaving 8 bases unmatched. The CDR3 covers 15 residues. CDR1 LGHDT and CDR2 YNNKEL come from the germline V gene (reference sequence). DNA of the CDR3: TGTGCCAGCAGCCAAAGAGCGGGGCGCGGGGAGACCCAGTACTTC. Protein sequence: CASSQRAGRGETQYF.

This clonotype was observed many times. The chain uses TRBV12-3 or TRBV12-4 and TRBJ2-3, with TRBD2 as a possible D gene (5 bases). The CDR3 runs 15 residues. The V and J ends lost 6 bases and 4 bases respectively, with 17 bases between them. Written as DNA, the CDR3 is TGTGCCAGCAGCTTTGGACTCGTCAGGTCAGATACGCAGTATTTT. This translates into CASSFGLVRSDTQYF.

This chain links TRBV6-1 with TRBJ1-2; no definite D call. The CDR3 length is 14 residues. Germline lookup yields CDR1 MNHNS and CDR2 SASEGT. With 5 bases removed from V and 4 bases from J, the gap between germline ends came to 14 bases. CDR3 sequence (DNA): TGTGCCAGCAGTCTCGGATCGTCGAGCTATGGCTACACCTTC. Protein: CASSLGSSSYGYTF.

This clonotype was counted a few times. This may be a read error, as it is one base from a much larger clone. CDR3 amino acids: CGSSQEGTAMGGELFF. CDR3 coding DNA: TGCGGCAGCAGCCAAGAGGGGACGGCTATGGGGGGGGAGCTGTTTTTT. This chain joins TRBV4-1 and TRBJ2-2; D tentatively fits TRBD1 or TRBD2 (5 bases each). Per germline, CDR1 MGHRA and CDR2 YSYEKL. This CDR3 is built from 16 residues.

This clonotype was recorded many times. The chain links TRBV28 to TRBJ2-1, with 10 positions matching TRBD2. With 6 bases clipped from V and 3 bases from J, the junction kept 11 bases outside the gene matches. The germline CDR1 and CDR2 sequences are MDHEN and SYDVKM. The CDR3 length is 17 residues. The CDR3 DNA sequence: TGTGCCAGCAGCCTAACGCAGGGACTAGCGAACTACAATGAGCAGTTCTTC. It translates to CASSLTQGLANYNEQFF.

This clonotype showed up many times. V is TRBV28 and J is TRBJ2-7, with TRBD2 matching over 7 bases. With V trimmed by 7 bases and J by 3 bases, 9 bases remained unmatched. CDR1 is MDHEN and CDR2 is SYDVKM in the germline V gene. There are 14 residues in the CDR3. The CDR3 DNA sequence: TGTGCCAGCACCTGGGAGGGGCAAGGCTACGAGCAGTACTTC. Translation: CASTWEGQGYEQYF. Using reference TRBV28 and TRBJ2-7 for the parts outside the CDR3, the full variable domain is DVKVTQSSRYLVKRTGEKVFLECVQDMDHENMFWYRQDPGLGLRLIYFSYDVKMKEKGDIPEGYSVSREKKERFSLILESASTNQTSMYLCASTWEGQGYEQYFGPGTRLTVT.

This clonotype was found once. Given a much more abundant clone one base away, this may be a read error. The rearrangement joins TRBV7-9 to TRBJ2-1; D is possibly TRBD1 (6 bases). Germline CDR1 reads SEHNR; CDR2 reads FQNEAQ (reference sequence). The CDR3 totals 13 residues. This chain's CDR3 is CASSQDSRNEQLF. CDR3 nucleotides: TGTGCCAGCAGTCAGGACAGTCGGAATGAGCAGCTCTTC.

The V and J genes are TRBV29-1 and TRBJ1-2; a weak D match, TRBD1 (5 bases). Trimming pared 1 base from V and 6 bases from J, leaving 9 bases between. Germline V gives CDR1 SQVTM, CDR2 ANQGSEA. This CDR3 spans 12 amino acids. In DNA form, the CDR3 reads TGCAGCGTTGAAGCGGGGGAAGATGGCTACACCTTC. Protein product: CSVEAGEDGYTF. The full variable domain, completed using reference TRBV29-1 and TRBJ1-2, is SAVISQKPSRDICQRGTSLTIQCQVDSQVTMMFWYRQQPGQSLTLIATANQGSEATYESGFVIDKFPISRPNLTFSTLTVSNMSPEDSSIYLCSVEAGEDGYTFGSGTRLTVV.

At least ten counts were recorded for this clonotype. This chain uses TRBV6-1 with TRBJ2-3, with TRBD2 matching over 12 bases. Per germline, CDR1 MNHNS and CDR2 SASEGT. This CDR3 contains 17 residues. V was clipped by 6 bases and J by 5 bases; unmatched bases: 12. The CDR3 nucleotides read TGTGCCAGCAGCCAACTTCAACTAGCGGGGGGCATAGATACGCAGTATTTT. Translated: CASSQLQLAGGIDTQYF.

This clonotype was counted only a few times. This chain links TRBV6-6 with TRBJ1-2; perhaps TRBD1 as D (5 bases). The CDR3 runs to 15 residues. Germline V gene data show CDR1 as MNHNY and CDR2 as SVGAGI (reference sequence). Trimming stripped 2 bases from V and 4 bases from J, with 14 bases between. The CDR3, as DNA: TGTGCCAGCAGTTACCCCCGAACAGGTTTCTATGGCTACACCTTC. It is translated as CASSYPRTGFYGYTF.

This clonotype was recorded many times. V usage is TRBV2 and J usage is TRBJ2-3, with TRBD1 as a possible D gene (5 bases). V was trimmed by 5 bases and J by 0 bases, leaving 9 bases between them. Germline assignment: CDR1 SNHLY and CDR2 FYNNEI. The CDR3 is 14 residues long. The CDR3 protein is CASSLTDSTDTQYF. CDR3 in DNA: TGTGCCAGCAGTCTGACAGACAGCACAGATACGCAGTATTTT.

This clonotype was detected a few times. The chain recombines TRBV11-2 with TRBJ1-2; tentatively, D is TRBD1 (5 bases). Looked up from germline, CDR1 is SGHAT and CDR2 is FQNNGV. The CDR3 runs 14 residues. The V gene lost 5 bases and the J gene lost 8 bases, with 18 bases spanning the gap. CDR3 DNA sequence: TGTGCCAGCAGCCCCCTTACGGGGGTGGGGGGCTACACCTTC. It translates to CASSPLTGVGGYTF.

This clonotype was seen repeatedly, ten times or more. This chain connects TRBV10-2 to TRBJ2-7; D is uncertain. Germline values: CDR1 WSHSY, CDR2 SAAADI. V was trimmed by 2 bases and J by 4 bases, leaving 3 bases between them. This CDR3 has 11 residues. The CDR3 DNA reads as TGCGCCAGCAGTGAGGGGTACGAGCAGTACTTC. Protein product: CASSEGYEQYF.

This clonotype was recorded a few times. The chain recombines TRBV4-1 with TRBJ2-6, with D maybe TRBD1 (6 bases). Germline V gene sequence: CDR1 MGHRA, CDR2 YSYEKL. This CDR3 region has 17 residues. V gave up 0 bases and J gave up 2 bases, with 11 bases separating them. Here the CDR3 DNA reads TGCGCCAGCAGCCAAGACAAGGACAGACCTGGGGCCAACGTCCTGACTTTC. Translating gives CASSQDKDRPGANVLTF.

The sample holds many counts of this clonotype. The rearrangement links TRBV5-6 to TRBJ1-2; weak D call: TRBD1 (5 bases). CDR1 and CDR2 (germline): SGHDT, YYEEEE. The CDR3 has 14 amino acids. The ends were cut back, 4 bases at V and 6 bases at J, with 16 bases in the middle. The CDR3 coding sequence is TGTGCCAGCAGCCCCGGGACCTCTTTGGATGGCTACACCTTC. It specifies CASSPGTSLDGYTF.

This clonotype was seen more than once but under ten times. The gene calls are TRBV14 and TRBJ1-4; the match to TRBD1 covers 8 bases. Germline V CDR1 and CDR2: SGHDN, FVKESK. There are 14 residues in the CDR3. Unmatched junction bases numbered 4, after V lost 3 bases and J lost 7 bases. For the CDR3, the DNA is TGTGCCAGCAGCCACAGGGGGCGCGGTGAAAAACTGTTTTTT. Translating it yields CASSHRGRGEKLFF.

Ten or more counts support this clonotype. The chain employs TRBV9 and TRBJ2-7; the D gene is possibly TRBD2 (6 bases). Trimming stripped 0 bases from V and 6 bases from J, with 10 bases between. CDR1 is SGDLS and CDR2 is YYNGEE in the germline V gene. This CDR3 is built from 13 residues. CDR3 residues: CASSVEWRGEQYF. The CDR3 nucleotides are TGTGCCAGCAGCGTAGAGTGGAGGGGCGAGCAGTACTTC.

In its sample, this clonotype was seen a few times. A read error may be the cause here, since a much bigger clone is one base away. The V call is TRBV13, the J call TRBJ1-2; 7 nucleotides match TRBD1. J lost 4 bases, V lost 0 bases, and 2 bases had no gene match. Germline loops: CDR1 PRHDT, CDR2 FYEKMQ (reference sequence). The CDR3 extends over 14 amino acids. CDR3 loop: CASSLGQGIYGYTF. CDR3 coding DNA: TGTGCCAGCAGCTTAGGACAGGGGATCTATGGCTACACCTTC.

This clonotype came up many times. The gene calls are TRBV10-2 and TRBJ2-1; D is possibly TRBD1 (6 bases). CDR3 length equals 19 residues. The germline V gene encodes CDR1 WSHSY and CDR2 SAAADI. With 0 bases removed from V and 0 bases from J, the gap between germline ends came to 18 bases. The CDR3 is CASSESSGAQGSSYNEQFF. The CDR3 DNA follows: TGCGCCAGCAGTGAGTCATCGGGTGCACAGGGTAGCTCCTACAATGAGCAGTTCTTC.

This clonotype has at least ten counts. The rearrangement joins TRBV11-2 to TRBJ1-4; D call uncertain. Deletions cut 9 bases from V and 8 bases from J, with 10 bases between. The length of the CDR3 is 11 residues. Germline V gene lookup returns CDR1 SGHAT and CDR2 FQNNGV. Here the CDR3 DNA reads TGTGCCAGTTACGGAGGCGAAAAACTGTTTTTT. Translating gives CASYGGEKLFF.

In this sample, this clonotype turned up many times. CDR3 bases: TGTGCCAGCCGGCTAGCGAAAGAGCAGTACTTC. It yields the protein CASRLAKEQYF. J is TRBJ2-7 and V is TRBV18, with D possibly matching TRBD2 (6 bases). This CDR3 has 11 residues. Germline CDR1 KGHSH, CDR2 LQKENI. V shed 8 bases and J shed 7 bases, with 12 bases lying between them.

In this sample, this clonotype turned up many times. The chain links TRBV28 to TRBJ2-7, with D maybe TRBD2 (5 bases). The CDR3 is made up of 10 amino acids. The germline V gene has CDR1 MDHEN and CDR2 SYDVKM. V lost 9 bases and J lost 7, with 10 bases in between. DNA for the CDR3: TGTGCCAGTGCGAGAGGGGAGCAGTACTTC. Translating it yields CASARGEQYF.

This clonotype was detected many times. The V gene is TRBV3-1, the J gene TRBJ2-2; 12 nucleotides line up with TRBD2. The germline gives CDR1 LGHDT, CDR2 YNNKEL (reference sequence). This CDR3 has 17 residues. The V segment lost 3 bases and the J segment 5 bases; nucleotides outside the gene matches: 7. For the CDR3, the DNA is TGTGCCAGCAGCCAGGGCCTAGCGGGAGGGCCAACCGGGGAGCTGTTTTTT. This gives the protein CASSQGLAGGPTGELFF.